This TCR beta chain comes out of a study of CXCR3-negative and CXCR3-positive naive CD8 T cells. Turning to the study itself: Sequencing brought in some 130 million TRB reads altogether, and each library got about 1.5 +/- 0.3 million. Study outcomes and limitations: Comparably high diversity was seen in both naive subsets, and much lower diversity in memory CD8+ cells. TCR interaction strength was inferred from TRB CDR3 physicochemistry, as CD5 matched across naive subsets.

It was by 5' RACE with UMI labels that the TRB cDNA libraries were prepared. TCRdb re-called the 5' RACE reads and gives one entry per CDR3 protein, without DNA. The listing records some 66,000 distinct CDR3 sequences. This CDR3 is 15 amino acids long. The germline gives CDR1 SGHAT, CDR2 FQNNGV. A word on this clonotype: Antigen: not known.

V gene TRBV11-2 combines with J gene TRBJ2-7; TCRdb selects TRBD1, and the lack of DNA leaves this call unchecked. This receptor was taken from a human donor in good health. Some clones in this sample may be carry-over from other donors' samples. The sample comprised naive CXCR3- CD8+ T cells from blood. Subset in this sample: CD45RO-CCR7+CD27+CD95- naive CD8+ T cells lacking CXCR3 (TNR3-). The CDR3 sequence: CASSFPGDRGYEQYF.